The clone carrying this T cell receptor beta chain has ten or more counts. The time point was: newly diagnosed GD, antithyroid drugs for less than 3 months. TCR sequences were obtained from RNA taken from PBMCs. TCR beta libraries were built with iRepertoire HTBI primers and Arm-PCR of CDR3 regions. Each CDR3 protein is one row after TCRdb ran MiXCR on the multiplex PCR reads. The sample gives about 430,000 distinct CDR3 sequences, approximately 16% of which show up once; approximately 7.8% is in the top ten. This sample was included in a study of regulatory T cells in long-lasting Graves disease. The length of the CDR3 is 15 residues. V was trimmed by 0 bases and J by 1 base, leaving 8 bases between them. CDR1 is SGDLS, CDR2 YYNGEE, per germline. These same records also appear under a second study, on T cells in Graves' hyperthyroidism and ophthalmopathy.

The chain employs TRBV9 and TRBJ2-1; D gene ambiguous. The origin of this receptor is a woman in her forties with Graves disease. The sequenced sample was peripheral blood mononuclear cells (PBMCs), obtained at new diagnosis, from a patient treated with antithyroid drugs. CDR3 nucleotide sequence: TGTGCCAGCAGCGTAGAGGCAAGGTCCTACAATGAGCAGTTCTTC. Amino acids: CASSVEARSYNEQFF.